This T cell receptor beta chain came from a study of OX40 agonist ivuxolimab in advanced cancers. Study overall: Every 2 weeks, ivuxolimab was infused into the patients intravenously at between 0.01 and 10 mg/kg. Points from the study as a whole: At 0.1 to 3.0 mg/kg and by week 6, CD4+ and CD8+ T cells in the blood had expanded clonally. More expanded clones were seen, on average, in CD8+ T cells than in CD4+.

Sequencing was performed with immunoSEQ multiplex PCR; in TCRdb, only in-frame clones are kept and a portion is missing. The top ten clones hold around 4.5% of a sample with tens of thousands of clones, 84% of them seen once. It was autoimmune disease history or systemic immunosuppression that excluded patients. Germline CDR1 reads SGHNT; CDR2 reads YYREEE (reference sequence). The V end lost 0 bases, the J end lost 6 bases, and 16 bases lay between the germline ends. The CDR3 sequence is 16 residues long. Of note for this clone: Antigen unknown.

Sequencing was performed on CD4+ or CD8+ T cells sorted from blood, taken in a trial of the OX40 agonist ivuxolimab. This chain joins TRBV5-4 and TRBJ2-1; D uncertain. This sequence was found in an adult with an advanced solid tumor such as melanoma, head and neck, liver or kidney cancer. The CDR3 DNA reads TGTGCCAGCAGCTTGGCCATAGCAGCCGTTTCCAATGAGCAGTTCTTC. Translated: CASSLAIAAVSNEQFF.